The source of this T cell receptor beta chain is a study of T cell responses to AZD1222 COVID-19 vaccine. Overall study context: Samples with a second dose at about 4 or about 12 weeks were pooled together.

Here immunoSEQ multiplex PCR was the method, and the copy in TCRdb shows in-frame clones only, minus some. The repertoire consists of 100,000 to 110,000 clones, with about 87% occurring once and the leading ten covering under 2%. Regarding the study as a whole: The donor group comprised mostly white British people and more females; the analysis possibly underestimated clonal diversity. Sampled repertoires all dated from after the peak T cell response. Spike regions recognized by vaccine-associated CD4 TCRs spanned the protein, led by 160-218 and 743-854.

Comment on this clone: Its target is not known.

The TCR sequence derives from an adult in good health. The input for sequencing was peripheral blood, taken on day 0 of AZD1222 vaccination.

In DNA form, the CDR3 reads TGTGCCAGCAGTCGCCCACAGCAGAGCTCTGGAAACACCATATATTTT. It encodes CASSRPQQSSGNTIYF. The chain has TRBV6-6 and TRBJ1-3; D unclear. The CDR3 is 16 residues long. Germline lookup yields CDR1 MNHNY and CDR2 SVGAGI (reference sequence). With 5 bases removed from V and 0 bases from J, the gap between germline ends came to 14 bases.